This T cell receptor (beta chain) was retrieved from a study of cytomegalovirus exposure and HLA in healthy donors. Germline assignment: CDR1 SGDLS and CDR2 YYNGEE. V lost 4 bases, J lost 8 bases, and 9 bases stayed unmatched. The CDR3 extends over 14 amino acids. This cohort consisted of healthy bone marrow donors. Study-wide findings and caveats: Beyond CMV serostatus, there was no information to go on about immune exposure.

PCR involved 60 Vbeta and 13 Jbeta primers. Sequencing was performed with immunoSEQ multiplex PCR; in TCRdb, only in-frame clones are kept and a portion is missing. The sample lists roughly 160,000 clones, roughly 76% seen once, with about 13% in the top ten. With regard to this clone: Its specificity is not known.

The sequenced sample consisted of PBMCs. The V gene is TRBV9, the J gene TRBJ1-2; 9 nucleotides match TRBD1. This clonotype originated in a woman between 50 and 59 years old in good health and CMV-seronegative. The CDR3 spells CASSSRDRAKGYTF. Written as DNA, the CDR3 is TGTGCCAGCAGCTCCCGGGACAGGGCTAAGGGCTACACCTTC.